Below, one T cell receptor beta chain is given with its context. Its specificity is not known. This sample is part of a study of shared clonotypes between healthy human individuals. Sequencing was performed with immunoSEQ multiplex PCR; in TCRdb, only in-frame clones are kept and a portion is missing. The sample lists about 330,000 clones, roughly 84% occurring once. Deletions cut 3 bases from V and 4 bases from J, with 15 bases between. Looked up from germline, CDR1 is SNHLY and CDR2 is FYNNEI. The CDR3 loop spans 15 amino acids. Study-level findings and limits: Clonotypes not shared had lower generation probabilities than those common to all four donors.

The receptor was isolated from a man aged 18 to 30 in good health. V gene TRBV2 combines with J gene TRBJ1-2, with D unresolved. Sequenced input: memory CD8+ T cells sorted from blood. Subset of the sample: CD45RO+ cells pooled with CCR7-negative TemRA cells. The chain's CDR3 is CASSEAFRLSYGYTF. As DNA, the CDR3 is TGTGCCAGCAGTGAGGCCTTTAGGCTGTCCTATGGCTACACCTTC. The variable domain in full, with the rest retrieved from reference TRBV2 and TRBJ1-2, is EPEVTQTPSHQVTQMGQEVILRCVPISNHLYFYWYRQILGQKVEFLVSFYNNEISEKSEIFDDQFSVERPDGSNFTLKIRSTKLEDSAMYFCASSEAFRLSYGYTFGSGTRLTVV.